The 27 T cell receptor beta chains reported below all come from one sample, sequenced in a study of cytomegalovirus exposure and HLA in healthy donors (dated by TCRdb to 2015 to 2018). Receptors were amplified or captured by the immunoSEQ multiplex PCR assay. For the multiplex PCR, a mixture combining 60 forward primers for TCR Vbeta segments and 13 reverse primers for TCR Jbeta segments was used. TCRdb retrieved this table from immuneACCESS and kept in-frame rearrangements only. Not all clones are present; in checked studies, unresolved V genes account for under half, and no reason is known for the remainder. Counted in this sample were around 150,000 clones; around 75% of them appeared once. The ten biggest clones cover 2.5% to 3% of the sample. Sequenced input: PBMCs. The receptors stem from a woman between 50 and 59 years old in good health and CMV-seropositive.

This chain connects TRBV30 to TRBJ1-6; 8 bases are a match to TRBD1. Germline V lookup: CDR1 GTSNPN, CDR2 SVGIG (reference sequence). There are 18 residues in the CDR3. Losses at the gene ends were 7 bases for V and 3 bases for J; bases not matched to a gene: 17. CDR3 protein: CASQILNRGSRYNSPLHF. CDR3 DNA: TGTGCCTCCCAAATACTTAACAGGGGGAGCCGCTATAATTCACCCCTCCACTTT.

The genes are TRBV7-2 and TRBJ2-6; D may be TRBD2 (5 bases). This CDR3 comprises 15 residues. The V end lost 3 bases, the J end lost 3 bases, and 9 bases lay between the germline ends. Germline CDR1 reads SGHTA; CDR2 reads FQGNSA. CDR3 amino acids: CASSFNGGGANVLTF. The CDR3 nucleotides read TGTGCCAGCAGCTTTAATGGAGGTGGGGCCAACGTCCTGACTTTC.

CDR3 sequence: CASSYRGSSYEQYF. CDR3 DNA: TGTGCCAGCAGTTACAGGGGGAGCTCCTACGAGCAGTACTTC. V is TRBV7-6 and J is TRBJ2-7, with TRBD1 matching over 8 bases. The CDR3 runs to 14 residues. Germline CDR1 SGHVS, CDR2 FNYEAQ. With 6 bases clipped from V and 0 bases from J, the junction kept 4 bases outside the gene matches.

CDR3 protein: CASSERSRGEKLFF. DNA of the CDR3: TGTGCCAGCAGTGAACGTTCCAGGGGGGAAAAACTGTTTTTT. This chain connects TRBV6-1 to TRBJ1-4; 7 nucleotides align to TRBD1. The V gene end was trimmed by 2 bases and the J gene end by 8 bases; junction bases not matched to a gene: 5. The CDR3 is 14 residues long. Looked up from germline, CDR1 is MNHNS and CDR2 is SASEGT.

This clone showed up just a few times. The chain recombines TRBV2 with TRBJ2-7; 7 nucleotides agree with TRBD1. The germline V gene has CDR1 SNHLY and CDR2 FYNNEI. CDR3 length: 12 amino acids. The V and J ends lost 5 bases and 8 bases, in that order; junction bases with no gene match: 6. CDR3 protein: CASSPTGNQQYF. CDR3 bases: TGTGCCAGCAGTCCGACAGGGAACCAGCAGTACTTC.

The chain recombines TRBV19 with TRBJ1-1; D is ambiguous. Trimming removed 2 bases at V and 2 bases at J, with 6 bases between. This CDR3 contains 13 residues. Germline V lookup: CDR1 LNHDA, CDR2 SQIVND (reference sequence). CDR3 nucleotides: TGTGCCAGTAGTATATCGGGAAACACTGAAGCTTTCTTT. Its protein is CASSISGNTEAFF.

The rearrangement joins TRBV7-2 to TRBJ2-7; no firm D call. Trimming shortened V by 5 bases and J by 4 bases, and 15 bases separated the two germline ends. This CDR3 spans 14 amino acids. Germline CDR1 and CDR2: SGHTA and FQGNSA. The CDR3 loop is CASSTTSAAYEQYF. The CDR3 DNA follows: TGTGCCAGCAGCACGACATCGGCCGCTTACGAGCAGTACTTC.

This sequence joins TRBV5-8 and TRBJ1-3; D unresolved. Germline CDR1 and CDR2: SGHTS and YDEGEE. V lost 4 bases and J lost 0, with 11 bases in between. The CDR3 is 15 amino acids. The CDR3 region has the DNA TGTGCCAGCAGCATGGACTTGAGCTCTGGAAACACCATATATTTT. Protein product: CASSMDLSSGNTIYF.

J is TRBJ2-3 and V is TRBV5-4; tentative D call: TRBD2 (6 bases). The CDR3 totals 14 residues. CDR1 is SGHNT, CDR2 YYREEE, per germline (reference sequence). V was clipped by 5 bases and J by 0 bases, with 10 bases between them. The CDR3 sequence is CASSPAGSTDTQYF. CDR3 DNA sequence: TGTGCCAGCAGTCCGGCGGGGAGCACAGATACGCAGTATTTT.

The V call is TRBV5-1, the J call TRBJ2-2; 11 bases agree with TRBD2. The CDR3 has 16 residues. Trimming removed 3 bases from V and 6 bases from J; junction bases left unmatched: 7. CDR1 SGHRS and CDR2 YFSETQ come from the germline V gene. As DNA, the CDR3 is TGCGCCAGCAGCTACACGACTAGCGGGGCCTCCGGGGAGCTGTTTTTT. Encoded protein: CASSYTTSGASGELFF.

The chain joins TRBV5-1 to TRBJ1-6, with D possibly being TRBD1 (6 bases). The V gene lost 7 bases and the J gene lost 4 bases, with 15 bases spanning the gap. The germline CDR1 and CDR2 sequences are SGHRS and YFSETQ. CDR3 length equals 15 residues. CDR3 DNA sequence: TGCGCCAGCGGGGAGTGGGGGCCGTATAATTCACCCCTCCACTTT. It yields the protein CASGEWGPYNSPLHF.

V and J are TRBV5-1 and TRBJ1-1, with D uncertain. Germline CDR1 reads SGHRS; CDR2 reads YFSETQ. This CDR3 is 16 amino acids long. Trimming stripped 0 bases from V and 1 base from J, with 13 bases between. The CDR3 DNA reads as TGCGCCAGCAGCTTGGGCGGATCCGAGGGGAACACTGAAGCTTTCTTT. It is translated as CASSLGGSEGNTEAFF. Variable domain in full (rest from reference TRBV5-1 and TRBJ1-1): KAGVTQTPRYLIKTRGQQVTLSCSPISGHRSVSWYQQTPGQGLQFLFEYFSETQRNKGNFPGRFSGRQFSNSRSEMNVSTLELGDSALYLCASSLGGSEGNTEAFFGQGTRLTVV.

The CDR3 loop is CASSLEQGTDGYTF. The CDR3 nucleotides read TGCGCCAGCAGCCTCGAACAGGGAACGGACGGCTACACCTTC. This chain uses TRBV5-1 with TRBJ1-2; TRBD1 is a possible D gene (6 bases). Between the trimmed V and J ends, which lost 4 bases and 8 bases, there was a span of 18 bases. Germline V gene lookup returns CDR1 SGHRS and CDR2 YFSETQ. The CDR3 has 14 residues. Variable domain in full (rest from reference TRBV5-1 and TRBJ1-2): KAGVTQTPRYLIKTRGQQVTLSCSPISGHRSVSWYQQTPGQGLQFLFEYFSETQRNKGNFPGRFSGRQFSNSRSEMNVSTLELGDSALYLCASSLEQGTDGYTFGSGTRLTVV.

The chain recombines TRBV6-5 with TRBJ1-5; D call uncertain. Looked up from germline, CDR1 is MNHEY and CDR2 is SVGAGI. Trimming cost V 6 bases and J 4 bases, with 10 bases left between them. The CDR3 sequence is 13 residues long. The CDR3 is CASRGSSNQPQHF. The CDR3 DNA reads as TGTGCCAGCAGAGGGAGCTCAAATCAGCCCCAGCATTTT.

V usage is TRBV6-1 and J usage is TRBJ1-2, with 7 bases lining up with TRBD1. Unmatched junction bases numbered 4, after V lost 1 base and J lost 2 bases. CDR1 is MNHNS, CDR2 SASEGT, per germline. CDR3 size: 15 residues. This chain's CDR3 is CASSEGPGGNYGYTF. CDR3 nucleotides: TGTGCCAGCAGTGAAGGGCCAGGGGGGAACTATGGCTACACCTTC.

The CDR3 DNA sequence: TGCAGCGTTGTTTACGGGACAGGGGACACTGAAGCTTTCTTT. Amino acid sequence: CSVVYGTGDTEAFF. This sequence joins TRBV29-1 and TRBJ1-1, with TRBD1 matching over 10 bases. CDR1 and CDR2 (germline): SQVTM, ANQGSEA. The J segment lost 3 bases and the V segment lost 4 bases, leaving 5 bases of the junction unmatched. The CDR3 runs to 14 residues.

The J gene is TRBJ2-1, the V gene TRBV2; 10 bases match TRBD1. Germline assignment: CDR1 SNHLY and CDR2 FYNNEI. The trim removed 4 bases at V and 4 bases at J, leaving 4 bases unmatched. This CDR3 has 15 amino acids. The CDR3: CASSGPGQGYNEQFF. In DNA, the CDR3 is TGTGCCAGCAGTGGGCCGGGACAGGGGTACAATGAGCAGTTCTTC.

This sequence joins TRBV7-9 and TRBJ2-7, with D possibly being TRBD1 (6 bases). This CDR3 is 14 amino acids long. Looked up from germline, CDR1 is SEHNR and CDR2 is FQNEAQ (reference sequence). The V gene lost 5 bases and the J gene lost 1 base, with 12 bases spanning the gap. CDR3 sequence (DNA): TGTGCCAGCAGCCAATACAGGGAATCCTACGAGCAGTACTTC. The encoded protein is CASSQYRESYEQYF.

The V gene is TRBV7-3, the J gene TRBJ2-2, with 8 bases aligning to TRBD1. CDR3 length: 15 amino acids. From germline, CDR1 is SGHTA and CDR2 FQGTGA. Unmatched junction bases numbered 2, after V lost 2 bases and J lost 3 bases. The CDR3 sequence is CASSLAGGHTGELFF. The DNA of the CDR3 is TGTGCCAGCAGCTTAGCAGGGGGCCACACCGGGGAGCTGTTTTTT.

This rearrangement joins TRBV19 to TRBJ2-1; 7 bases fit TRBD2. CDR1 LNHDA and CDR2 SQIVND come from the germline V gene (reference sequence). J was trimmed by 11 bases and V by 6 bases; bases with no gene match: 7. This CDR3 has 12 residues. The CDR3 coding sequence is TGTGCCAGTAGCCCTGAGCGGGGACAGCAGTTCTTC. It codes for CASSPERGQQFF.

CDR3 protein: CASSLGGGTEAFF. For the CDR3, the DNA is TGTGCCAGCAGCTTAGGAGGGGGAACTGAAGCTTTCTTT. The chain links TRBV7-2 to TRBJ1-1, with D tentatively TRBD1 (6 bases). This CDR3 has 13 amino acids. Between the trimmed V and J ends, which lost 1 base and 5 bases, there was a span of 8 bases. Germline CDR1 and CDR2: SGHTA and FQGNSA.

This clone was observed a handful of times. The J gene is TRBJ2-1, the V gene TRBV7-9; 7 nucleotides line up with TRBD2. Germline V gene sequence: CDR1 SEHNR, CDR2 FQNEAQ (reference sequence). V dropped 7 bases and J dropped 10; count of bases not matched to a gene: 10. The CDR3 spans 13 residues. The CDR3 protein is CASTGGGRREQFF. DNA of the CDR3: TGTGCCAGCACAGGCGGGGGTAGAAGAGAGCAGTTCTTC.

DNA for the CDR3: TGCGCCAGCAGCTACGGACAGGCCCTCCAAGAGACCCAGTACTTC. Translation gives CASSYGQALQETQYF. The V call is TRBV5-1, the J call TRBJ2-5, with 7 bases that match TRBD1. The CDR3 runs to 15 residues. CDR1 is SGHRS, CDR2 YFSETQ, per germline. Losses at the gene ends were 3 bases for V and 1 base for J; bases not matched to a gene: 6.

The genes are TRBV6-5 and TRBJ1-2; D is undetermined. The CDR3 spans 13 residues. CDR1 and CDR2 from the germline V gene are MNHEY and SVGAGI. With 0 bases removed from V and 4 bases from J, the gap between germline ends came to 6 bases. The CDR3 DNA reads TGTGCCAGCAGTTACTCGAAGAGCTATGGCTACACCTTC. This codes for CASSYSKSYGYTF.

The gene calls are TRBV9 and TRBJ1-2; tentatively, D is TRBD1 (5 bases). CDR1 is SGDLS, CDR2 YYNGEE, per germline. The germline V and J ends were trimmed by 4 bases and 8 bases, with 15 bases remaining between them. This CDR3 spans 13 amino acids. CDR3: CASSRGRREGYTF. In nucleotides, the CDR3 is TGTGCCAGCAGCCGGGGCCGACGGGAGGGCTACACCTTC.

The genes are TRBV27 and TRBJ2-2, with TRBD1 matching 11 bases. J gave up 4 bases and V 2 bases, and 0 bases lay outside the gene matches. This CDR3 comprises 15 residues. The germline gives CDR1 MNHEY, CDR2 SMNVEV (reference sequence). Here the CDR3 DNA reads TGTGCCAGCAGTTTAGGGACAGGGGGCACCGGGGAGCTGTTTTTT. It translates to CASSLGTGGTGELFF.

This chain connects TRBV7-2 to TRBJ2-2, with 7 bases lining up with TRBD1. The trim removed 5 bases at V and 1 base at J, leaving 4 bases unmatched. This CDR3 comprises 15 residues. The germline gives CDR1 SGHTA, CDR2 FQGNSA. The CDR3 loop is CASSPGTENTGELFF. CDR3 DNA: TGTGCCAGCAGCCCCGGGACAGAGAACACCGGGGAGCTGTTTTTT.